This T cell receptor (beta chain) was sequenced in a study of blood T cell repertoires in COVID-19. Across the study: Spain, Italy and the United States supplied samples that represented acute and convalescent COVID-19.

Sequencing was performed with immunoSEQ multiplex PCR; in TCRdb, only in-frame clones are kept and a portion is missing. The sample has 270,000 or so clones; 82% are singletons. For this clone: One junction end disagrees with the germline gene, perhaps due to a read error.

Germline CDR1 is SSHAT and CDR2 is FNYEAQ (reference sequence). This CDR3 is built from 15 residues. The clonotype originates from a woman aged 18-30 years with acute or convalescent COVID-19. The specimen sequenced was peripheral blood. The genes are TRBV7-7 and TRBJ1-4, with 8 positions matching TRBD1. CDR3 sequence (DNA): TGTGCTAGCAGCCCTCAGACAGGGGCTAATGAAAAACTGTTTTTT. It specifies CASSPQTGANEKLFF.